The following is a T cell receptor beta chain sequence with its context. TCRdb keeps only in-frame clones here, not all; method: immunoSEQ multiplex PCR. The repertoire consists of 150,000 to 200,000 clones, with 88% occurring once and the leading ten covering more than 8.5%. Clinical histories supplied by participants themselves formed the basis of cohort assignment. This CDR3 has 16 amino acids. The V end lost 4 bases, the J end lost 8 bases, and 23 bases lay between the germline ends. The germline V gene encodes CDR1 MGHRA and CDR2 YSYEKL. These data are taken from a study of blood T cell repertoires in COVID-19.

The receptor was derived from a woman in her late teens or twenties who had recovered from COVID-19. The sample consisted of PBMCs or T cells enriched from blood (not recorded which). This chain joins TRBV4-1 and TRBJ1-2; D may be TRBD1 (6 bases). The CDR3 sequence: CASSLGGGAPEWGYTF. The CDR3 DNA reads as TGCGCCAGCAGCCTGGGCGGGGGGGCGCCCGAATGGGGCTACACCTTC.